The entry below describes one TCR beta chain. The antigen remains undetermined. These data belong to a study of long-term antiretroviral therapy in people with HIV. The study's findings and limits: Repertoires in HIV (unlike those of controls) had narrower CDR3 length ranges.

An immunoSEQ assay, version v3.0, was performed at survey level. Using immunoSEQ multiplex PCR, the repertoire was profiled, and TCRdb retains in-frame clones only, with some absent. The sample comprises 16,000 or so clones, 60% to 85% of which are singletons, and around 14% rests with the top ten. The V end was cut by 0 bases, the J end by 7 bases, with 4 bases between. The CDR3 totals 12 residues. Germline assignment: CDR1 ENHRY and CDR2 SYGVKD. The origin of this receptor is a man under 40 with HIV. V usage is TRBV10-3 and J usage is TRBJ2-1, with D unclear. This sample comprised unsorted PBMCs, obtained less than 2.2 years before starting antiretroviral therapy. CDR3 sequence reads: CAISESWNEQFF. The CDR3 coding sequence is TGTGCCATCAGTGAGTCTTGGAATGAGCAGTTCTTC.